One sample yielded the 23 T cell receptor beta chains listed below, sequenced in a study of blood T cell repertoires in COVID-19. Repertoires were generated with immunoSEQ multiplex PCR, while TCRdb's copy carries only in-frame clones and drops some. This sample carries 150,000 or so clones, approximately 80% of them seen once, and the ten largest clones take approximately 0.5%. The specimen sequenced was peripheral blood. These receptors were collected from a man aged 55 to 69 with acute or convalescent COVID-19.

The chain couples TRBV18 to TRBJ2-1, with 12 bases aligning to TRBD2. The germline CDR1 and CDR2 sequences are KGHSH and LQKENI. The junction had 2 bases not matched to a gene; V was cut back by 0 bases and J by 2 bases. CDR3 length: 17 amino acids. The CDR3 reads CASSPPTSGGTYNEQFF. The CDR3 bases are TGTGCCAGCTCACCACCGACTAGCGGGGGCACCTACAATGAGCAGTTCTTC. The full variable domain, with the rest looked up from reference TRBV18 and TRBJ2-1, is NAGVMQNPRHLVRRRGQEARLRCSPMKGHSHVYWYRQLPEEGLKFMVYLQKENIIDESGMPKERFSAEFPKEGPSILRIQQVVRGDSAAYFCASSPPTSGGTYNEQFFGPGTRLTVL.

The gene calls are TRBV19 and TRBJ2-3; 7 nucleotides match TRBD1. Losses at the gene ends were 5 bases for V and 7 bases for J; bases not matched to a gene: 12. This CDR3 has 15 amino acids. Germline V gives CDR1 LNHDA, CDR2 SQIVND (reference sequence). CDR3: CASSSQTGVQHTQYF. In DNA, the CDR3 is TGTGCCAGTAGTTCCCAAACAGGGGTCCAACATACGCAGTATTTT.

The chain is built from TRBV5-4 and TRBJ2-1; 8 nucleotides agree with TRBD1. Losses at the gene ends were 3 bases for V and 8 bases for J; bases not matched to a gene: 13. The CDR3 has 16 amino acids. The germline gives CDR1 SGHNT, CDR2 YYREEE (reference sequence). The CDR3 DNA reads TGTGCCAGCAGCTCTCGGGGACAGGATCTAAGATATGAGCAGTTCTTC. Translated: CASSSRGQDLRYEQFF.

The chain is built from TRBV6-2 or TRBV6-3 and TRBJ2-3; 11 nucleotides align to TRBD2. Germline CDR1 is MNHEY and CDR2 is SVGEGT. V gave up 2 bases and J gave up 0 bases; unmatched junction bases: 1. CDR3 length: 16 amino acids. This chain's CDR3 is CASSYRTSGSTDTQYF. CDR3 nucleotides: TGTGCCAGCAGTTACCGGACTAGCGGGAGCACAGATACGCAGTATTTT.

Of note for this clone: Sequence at one end of the junction differs from germline and may be a read error. V gene TRBV7-7 combines with J gene TRBJ2-1; a weak D match, TRBD2 (6 bases). The CDR3 length is 13 residues. The germline gives CDR1 SSHAT, CDR2 FNYEAQ (reference sequence). The CDR3 DNA is TGTGCTAGCAGCTTCCGTGGCGGGGATGAGCAGTTCTTC. Translating gives CASSFRGGDEQFF.

The CDR3 DNA sequence: TGTGCCAGCTCACTACGGGACAGGAGGAACACCGGGGAGCTGTTTTTT. Translated, it gives CASSLRDRRNTGELFF. The chain employs TRBV18 and TRBJ2-2, with 8 bases aligning to TRBD1. The CDR3 totals 16 residues. Trimming cost V 4 bases and J 1 base; bases outside gene matches: 5. Per germline, CDR1 KGHSH and CDR2 LQKENI.

The rearrangement uses TRBV6-5 and TRBJ2-5; TRBD2 might be the D (5 bases). The CDR3 spans 15 residues. V was clipped by 5 bases and J by 6 bases, with 19 bases between them. Germline CDR1 and CDR2: MNHEY and SVGAGI. The CDR3 DNA reads as TGTGCCAGCAGTCCCCCCGTCGGTTTCGGGAAGACCCAGTACTTC. Translating it yields CASSPPVGFGKTQYF.

This sequence joins TRBV9 and TRBJ2-7, with D possibly matching TRBD1 (5 bases). V was clipped by 3 bases and J by 2 bases, with 15 bases between them. This CDR3 is 15 amino acids long. Germline V gives CDR1 SGDLS, CDR2 YYNGEE. CDR3 residues: CASSEGIGFAYEQYF. CDR3 bases: TGTGCCAGCAGCGAGGGGATAGGATTCGCCTACGAGCAGTACTTC. Supplemented by reference TRBV9 and TRBJ2-7, the full variable domain reads DSGVTQTPKHLITATGQRVTLRCSPRSGDLSVYWYQQSLDQGLQFLIQYYNGEERAKGNILERFSAQQFPDLHSELNLSSLELGDSALYFCASSEGIGFAYEQYFGPGTRLTVT.

The V and J genes are TRBV6-1 and TRBJ1-1; D is unclear. Germline V gene sequence: CDR1 MNHNS, CDR2 SASEGT. CDR3 length: 13 amino acids. V was clipped by 1 base and J by 4 bases, with 7 bases between them. The CDR3 here is CASSEVTVTEAFF. In DNA, the CDR3 is TGTGCCAGCAGTGAAGTAACAGTCACTGAAGCTTTCTTT.

The chain carries TRBV6-5 and TRBJ2-7; TRBD1 agrees at 8 bases. CDR3 length: 12 residues. The germline V gene has CDR1 MNHEY and CDR2 SVGAGI. V was clipped by 6 bases and J by 5 bases; unmatched bases: 3. The CDR3 is CASRRTGHEQYF. CDR3 bases: TGTGCCAGCAGGAGGACAGGGCACGAGCAGTACTTC.

The DNA for the CDR3 is TGTGCCTGGGGGGGCCCCTACGAGCAGTACTTC. Translation: CAWGGPYEQYF. The J gene is TRBJ2-7, the V gene TRBV30; D is perhaps TRBD1 (6 bases). The CDR3 has 11 residues. Germline V gene data show CDR1 as GTSNPN and CDR2 as SVGIG (reference sequence). V was pared by 5 bases and J by 2 bases, with 7 bases between. Together with reference TRBV30 and TRBJ2-7, the CDR3 gives the full variable domain: SQTIHQWPATLVQPVGSPLSLECTVEGTSNPNLYWYRQAAGRGLQLLFYSVGIGQISSEVPQNLSASRPQDRQFILSSKKLLLSDSGFYLCAWGGPYEQYFGPGTRLTVT.

This clone was seen a few times. This chain joins TRBV4-2 and TRBJ2-3, with D perhaps matching TRBD1 (6 bases). V dropped 0 bases and J dropped 6 bases, with 16 bases sitting between them. In germline, CDR1 is LGHNA, CDR2 YNFKEQ. CDR3 length equals 16 residues. CDR3 region: CASSQDAPGRGDTQYF. The CDR3 nucleotides read TGTGCCAGCAGCCAAGATGCCCCCGGAAGGGGGGATACGCAGTATTTT.

On this clone: Other DNA sequences in this specimen translate into the identical CDR3. This chain links TRBV5-1 with TRBJ2-3; D might be TRBD2 (6 bases). The ends were cut back, 1 base at V and 1 base at J, with 10 bases in the middle. Germline CDR1 SGHRS, CDR2 YFSETQ. The CDR3 contains 15 residues. The CDR3 region has the DNA TGCGCCAGCAGCTTGCAGGGAGGAGGCACAGATACGCAGTATTTT. Its protein is CASSLQGGGTDTQYF.

The J gene is TRBJ2-7, the V gene TRBV6-5; unclear D gene. Germline CDR1 is MNHEY and CDR2 is SVGAGI. The CDR3 is made up of 14 amino acids. V gave up 7 bases and J gave up 0 bases, with 13 bases separating them. CDR3: CASTSQPNSYEQYF. The CDR3 nucleotides read TGTGCCAGCACGTCACAGCCGAACTCCTACGAGCAGTACTTC.

The chain employs TRBV12-3 or TRBV12-4 and TRBJ2-7; perhaps TRBD1 as D (5 bases). This CDR3 has 12 residues. V dropped 6 bases and J dropped 6 bases, with 12 bases sitting between them. This CDR3 reads CASRRGLVEQYF. CDR3 nucleotide sequence: TGTGCCAGCAGAAGGGGTCTAGTCGAGCAGTACTTC.

This chain uses TRBV19 with TRBJ1-2; D not resolved. V gave up 4 bases and J gave up 3 bases, with 15 bases separating them. Germline V gene data show CDR1 as LNHDA and CDR2 as SQIVND (reference sequence). This CDR3 comprises 15 residues. The CDR3 sequence: CASSSLTALDYGYTF. The CDR3 DNA follows: TGTGCCAGTAGTAGCCTCACCGCCTTAGACTATGGCTACACCTTC.

This sequence joins TRBV27 and TRBJ2-7; tentatively, D is TRBD2 (7 bases). V was clipped by 4 bases and J by 5 bases, with 24 bases between them. CDR1 and CDR2 (germline): MNHEY, SMNVEV (reference sequence). This CDR3 is 17 amino acids long. Written as DNA, the CDR3 is TGTGCCAGCAGTTCGTCCTCGAGGGGGGGGCTCGGGGACGAGCAGTACTTC. Protein product: CASSSSSRGGLGDEQYF.

The V gene is TRBV11-3, the J gene TRBJ2-1, with a weak D call TRBD2 (6 bases). CDR1 SGHNT and CDR2 YENEEA come from the germline V gene. Between the trimmed V and J ends, which lost 5 bases and 5 bases, there was a span of 16 bases. The CDR3 totals 15 residues. CDR3 residues: CASSVSGLANNEQFF. The CDR3 DNA follows: TGTGCCAGCAGCGTTAGCGGACTTGCAAACAATGAGCAGTTCTTC.

This chain joins TRBV6-5 and TRBJ1-4, with unresolved D. V was shortened by 5 bases and J by 11 bases, with 9 bases between the two germline ends. Germline CDR1 MNHEY, CDR2 SVGAGI. The CDR3 totals 11 residues. The CDR3 sequence is CASSRTWKLFF. CDR3 nucleotides: TGTGCCAGCAGTCGTACATGGAAACTGTTTTTT.

The chain employs TRBV27 and TRBJ2-5; D perhaps matches TRBD2 (5 bases). The V gene lost 5 bases and the J gene lost 12 bases, with 22 bases spanning the gap. The V gene's germline CDR1 is MNHEY and CDR2 SMNVEV (reference sequence). CDR3 length equals 14 residues. Here the CDR3 reads CASSPLLGPRAEYF. The DNA of the CDR3 is TGTGCCAGCAGTCCCCTCCTAGGACCGCGGGCGGAGTACTTC.

The chain employs TRBV5-1 and TRBJ2-7, with 10 bases lining up with TRBD2. After removal of 1 base from V and 6 bases from J, the junction contained 7 bases not matched to a gene. The CDR3 totals 15 residues. The V gene's germline CDR1 is SGHRS and CDR2 YFSETQ. CDR3 DNA sequence: TGCGCCAGCAGCTTGAGGCTAGCGGGAGTGGGCGAGCAGTACTTC. This sequence encodes CASSLRLAGVGEQYF.

As for this clone: At the DNA level, this CDR3 is encoded by other sequences in the same sample as well. The gene calls are TRBV18 and TRBJ2-5; possible D gene TRBD1, 6 bases. This CDR3 has 12 residues. From germline, CDR1 is KGHSH and CDR2 LQKENI. V was pared by 3 bases and J by 5 bases, with 7 bases between. CDR3 bases: TGTGCCAGCTCACCTAGGGGGGAGACCCAGTACTTC. Residues: CASSPRGETQYF.

This chain connects TRBV5-1 to TRBJ1-4, with 8 positions matching TRBD1. CDR1 SGHRS and CDR2 YFSETQ come from the germline V gene. J lost 0 bases, V lost 3 bases, and 4 bases had no gene match. The CDR3 is 16 residues long. For the CDR3, the DNA is TGCGCCAGCAGCTCGGCACAGGGGGCAACTAATGAAAAACTGTTTTTT. Translated, it gives CASSSAQGATNEKLFF.